Included here is one T cell receptor (beta chain) sequence, with context. The trim removed 4 bases at V and 4 bases at J, leaving 6 bases unmatched. The germline V gene has CDR1 SGHDN and CDR2 FVKESK. CDR3 length: 15 residues. Produced via immunoSEQ multiplex PCR; TCRdb's table is partial and in-frame only. The profile shows approximately 270,000 clones, 85% to 90% of them singletons. The data were obtained in a study of blood T cell repertoires in COVID-19. The chain links TRBV14 to TRBJ2-1; 8 positions match TRBD2. The sequence was collected from a man aged 30 to 45 with acute or convalescent COVID-19. The material sequenced was peripheral blood. The CDR3 here is CASSRTAGAYNEQFF. CDR3 DNA: TGTGCCAGCAGCCGTACAGCGGGGGCTTACAATGAGCAGTTCTTC.